This record concerns one T cell receptor beta chain sequence. These data come from a study of blood T cell repertoires in COVID-19. In the study overall: Specimens from acute and convalescent COVID-19 originated in the United States, Italy and Spain.

Between the trimmed V and J ends, which lost 4 bases and 2 bases, there was a span of 14 bases. Per the germline V gene, CDR1 is LNHDA and CDR2 is SQIVND (reference sequence). This CDR3 region has 15 residues. Only in-frame clones appear in the TCRdb table, and some are missing; sequencing was by immunoSEQ multiplex PCR. Found here are some 200,000 clones, more than 80% of them singletons; the top ten hold 0.53%. V gene TRBV19 combines with J gene TRBJ1-2, with no clear D. Sequences were obtained from peripheral blood. This clonotype was sampled from a man aged 50 to 60 with acute or convalescent COVID-19. Written as DNA, the CDR3 is TGTGCCAGTAGTAAGCCCGGCGGGGAGAACTATGGCTACACCTTC. Amino acid sequence: CASSKPGGENYGYTF.